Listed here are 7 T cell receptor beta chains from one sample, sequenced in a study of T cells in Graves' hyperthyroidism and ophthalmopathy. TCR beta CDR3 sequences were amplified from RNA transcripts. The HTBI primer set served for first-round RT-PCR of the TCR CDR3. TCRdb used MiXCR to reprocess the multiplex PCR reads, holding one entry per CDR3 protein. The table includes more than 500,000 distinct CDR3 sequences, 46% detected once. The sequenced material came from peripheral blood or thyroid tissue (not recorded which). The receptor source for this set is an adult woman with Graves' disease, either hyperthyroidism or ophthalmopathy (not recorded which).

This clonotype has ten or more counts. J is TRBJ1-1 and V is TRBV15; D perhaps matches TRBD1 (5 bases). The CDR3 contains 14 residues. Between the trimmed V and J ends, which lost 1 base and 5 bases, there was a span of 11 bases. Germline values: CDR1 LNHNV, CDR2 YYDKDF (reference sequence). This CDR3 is CATSRVSRGTEAFF. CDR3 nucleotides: TGTGCCACCAGCAGAGTGAGTAGGGGAACTGAAGCTTTCTTT.

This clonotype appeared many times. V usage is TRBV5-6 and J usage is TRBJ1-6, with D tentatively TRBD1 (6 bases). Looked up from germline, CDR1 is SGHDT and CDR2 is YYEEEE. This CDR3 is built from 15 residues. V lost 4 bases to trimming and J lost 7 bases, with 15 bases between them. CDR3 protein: CASSGGAWGNSPLHF. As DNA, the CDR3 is TGTGCCAGCAGCGGGGGGGCGTGGGGGAATTCACCCCTCCACTTT. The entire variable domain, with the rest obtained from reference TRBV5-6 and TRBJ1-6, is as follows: DAGVTQSPTHLIKTRGQQVTLRCSPKSGHDTVSWYQQALGQGPQFIFQYYEEEERQRGNFPDRFSGHQFPNYSSELNVNALLLGDSALYLCASSGGAWGNSPLHFGNGTRLTVT.

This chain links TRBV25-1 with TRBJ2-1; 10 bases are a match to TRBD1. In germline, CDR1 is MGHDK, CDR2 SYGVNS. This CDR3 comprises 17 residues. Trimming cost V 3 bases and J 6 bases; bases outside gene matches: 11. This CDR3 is CASSDRSGTGALNEQFF. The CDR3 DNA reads TGTGCCAGCAGTGACAGATCCGGGACAGGGGCCCTCAATGAGCAGTTCTTC.

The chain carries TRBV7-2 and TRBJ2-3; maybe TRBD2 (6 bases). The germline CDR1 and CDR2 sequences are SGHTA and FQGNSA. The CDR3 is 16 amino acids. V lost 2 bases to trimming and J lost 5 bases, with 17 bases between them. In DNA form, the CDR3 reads TGTGCCAGCAGCTTAAATGCTGGGGGACTGAAAGATACGCAGTATTTT. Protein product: CASSLNAGGLKDTQYF. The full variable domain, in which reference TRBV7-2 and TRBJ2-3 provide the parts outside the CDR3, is GAGVSQSPSNKVTEKGKDVELRCDPISGHTALYWYRQSLGQGLEFLIYFQGNSAPDKSGLPSDRFSAERTGGSVSTLTIQRTQQEDSAVYLCASSLNAGGLKDTQYFGPGTRLTVL.

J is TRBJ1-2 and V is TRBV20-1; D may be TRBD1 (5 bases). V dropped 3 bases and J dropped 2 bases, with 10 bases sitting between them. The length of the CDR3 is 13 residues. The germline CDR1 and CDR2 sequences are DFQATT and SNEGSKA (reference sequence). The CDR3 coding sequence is TGCAGTGCTAGGGAACAGGCGAACTATGGCTACACCTTC. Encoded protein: CSAREQANYGYTF.

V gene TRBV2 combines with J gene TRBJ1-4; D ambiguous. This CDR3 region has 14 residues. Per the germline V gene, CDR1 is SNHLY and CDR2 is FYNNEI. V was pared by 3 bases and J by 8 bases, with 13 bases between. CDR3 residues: CASSEVGMREKLFF. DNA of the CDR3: TGTGCCAGCAGTGAGGTCGGAATGAGGGAAAAACTGTTTTTT.

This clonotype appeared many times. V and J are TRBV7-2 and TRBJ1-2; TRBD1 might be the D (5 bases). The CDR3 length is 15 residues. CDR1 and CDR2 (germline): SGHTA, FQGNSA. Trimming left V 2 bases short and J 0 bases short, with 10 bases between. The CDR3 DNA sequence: TGTGCCAGCAGCTTAAGGCAGGGAACTAACTATGGCTACACCTTC. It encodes CASSLRQGTNYGYTF.